Listed below are T cell receptor beta chains from one sample, sequenced in a study of blood T cell repertoires in COVID-19. Profiling relied on immunoSEQ multiplex PCR, and the TCRdb table lists in-frame clones only, not all of them. The sample lists roughly 250,000 clones; about 90% were seen once. The sample was PBMCs or T cells enriched from blood (not recorded which). These receptors came from a woman between 18 and 29 years old who had recovered from COVID-19. Both conserved end residues are part of each CDR3. D genes are given only for firm matches. Not all rows give a size; the values are once, few, many and, for expanded clones, a class.

D gene | clone size | J gene | V gene | CDR3 DNA | CDR3 protein
. | . | TRBJ2-4 | TRBV5-6 | TGTGCCAGCAGCTCAGGGTTGAGCATTCAGTACTTC | CASSSGLSIQYF
TRBD2 | . | TRBJ2-7 | TRBV28 | TGTGCCAGCAGCGGGAGGGCGGTCCGGAGCGAGCAGTACTTC | CASSGRAVRSEQYF
. | . | TRBJ1-2 | TRBV11-3 | TGTGCCAGCAGCCGAGGGCTGGACTATGGCTACACCTTC | CASSRGLDYGYTF
. | . | TRBJ1-5 | TRBV23-1 | TGCGCCAGCAGTCAAGGACAGCATAGCAATCAGCCCCAGCATTTT | CASSQGQHSNQPQHF
TRBD2 | . | TRBJ2-1 | TRBV7-8 | TGTGCCAGCAGCTCTTCCCGACTAGCGGGAGGCTACAATGAGCAGTTCTTC | CASSSSRLAGGYNEQFF
. | . | TRBJ2-5 | TRBV6-2/TRBV6-3 | TGTGCCAGCAGTCAAACCCCCGGTGTGACCCAGTACTTC | CASSQTPGVTQYF
. | . | TRBJ1-2 | TRBV7-8 | TGTGCCAGCAGCTTAGGACTTGGACAGCTGAGCTTC | CASSLGLGQLSF
TRBD2 | . | TRBJ2-5 | TRBV2 | TGTGCCAGCAGTGGGCGGGGGGACCAAGAGACCCAGTACTTC | CASSGRGDQETQYF
TRBD2 | . | TRBJ2-1 | TRBV2 | TGTGCCAGCAGCGCGGGACTAGCGGGAGGTCGGTCCGGTGAGCAGTTCTTC | CASSAGLAGGRSGEQFF
TRBD1 | once | TRBJ1-2 | TRBV19 | TGTGCCAGTCGCCGGGGCACAGGGGGCGTGGGGCTACGGTACTATGGCTACACCTTC | CASRRGTGGVGLRYYGYTF
. | . | TRBJ2-1 | TRBV2 | TGTGCCAGCGGGAGCTACAATGAGCAGTTCTTC | CASGSYNEQFF
TRBD2 | . | TRBJ2-2 | TRBV6-6 | TGTGCCAGCAACCTAGAAGGACTAGCGGGAGGGGGGGAGCTGTTTTTT | CASNLEGLAGGGELFF
TRBD2 | once | TRBJ2-1 | TRBV2 | TGTGCCAGCGGTGGGACTAGCGGGAGTAATGAGCAGTTCTTC | CASGGTSGSNEQFF
TRBD2 | . | TRBJ2-1 | TRBV5-6 | TGTGCCAGCAGCTCCGGACTAGCGGGAGATAATGAGCAGTTCTTC | CASSSGLAGDNEQFF
TRBD2 | . | TRBJ2-7 | TRBV7-3 | TGTGCCAGCAGCTTCGGACTAGCGGGGCCGGACGAGCAGTACTTC | CASSFGLAGPDEQYF
. | . | TRBJ2-3 | TRBV5-1 | TGCGCCAGCAGCTTGGAGATCGGAACCAGGCTCACAGATACGCAGTATTTT | CASSLEIGTRLTDTQYF
. | few | TRBJ1-6 | TRBV19 | TGTGCCACAGGGGACCTCGGCAGGGATAATTCACCCCTCCACTTT | CATGDLGRDNSPLHF
. | . | TRBJ1-3 | TRBV29-1 | TGCAGCGTTGCCGGGAGGGGAAACACCATATATTTT | CSVAGRGNTIYF
TRBD2 | once | TRBJ2-1 | TRBV3-1/TRBV3-2 | TGTGCCAGCAGCCAATTCGGGACTAGCGGAAATGAGCAGTTCTTC | CASSQFGTSGNEQFF
TRBD1 | . | TRBJ1-2 | TRBV4-1 | TGCGCCAGCAGCCAACGTATGTCGGGACAGGGGGCTGGCGGCTACACCTTC | CASSQRMSGQGAGGYTF
TRBD1 | . | TRBJ2-7 | TRBV15 | TGTGCCACCAGCCCGGGGACAGAGCCCTACGAGCAGTACTTC | CATSPGTEPYEQYF
TRBD1 | . | TRBJ1-2 | TRBV19 | TGTGCCAGTAGTATCGGACAGGGTAATGGCTACACCTTC | CASSIGQGNGYTF
. | . | TRBJ1-1 | TRBV18 | TGTGCCAGCTCACCCTACGGGGGGCAGAACACTGAAGCTTTCTTT | CASSPYGGQNTEAFF
TRBD1 | few | TRBJ2-2 | TRBV25-1 | TGTGCCAGCAGTGCACTGGACAGGGGGCGGACCGGGGAGCTGTTTTTT | CASSALDRGRTGELFF
TRBD2 | . | TRBJ2-7 | TRBV19 | TGTGCCAGTAGTATCCAGGCTAGCGGGTACGAGCAGTACTTC | CASSIQASGYEQYF
. | . | TRBJ2-1 | TRBV24-1 | TGTGCCACCAGTGATTTCGGACTCTCTCAGTTCTTC | CATSDFGLSQFF
. | . | TRBJ1-2 | TRBV7-3 | TGTGCCAGCAGCTTAACGTTCCGGGACAATCAAACCTTC | CASSLTFRDNQTF
. | . | TRBJ1-2 | TRBV9 | TGTGCCAGCAGCGGAGCCACCCGCACCCAGGACAGACGACCGTACGCGATTGGCTATGGCTACACCTTC | CASSGATRTQDRRPYAIGYGYTF
. | . | TRBJ2-1 | TRBV28 | TGTGCCAGCAGTTTGGAGGGGTCCTACAATGAGCAGTTCTTC | CASSLEGSYNEQFF
. | . | TRBJ2-5 | TRBV27 | TGTGCCAGCAGTCCACGTCCTAGAGAGACCCAGTACTTC | CASSPRPRETQYF
TRBD2 | . | TRBJ2-4 | TRBV9 | TGTGCCAGCAGCGGGACTAGCGGAAACATTCAGTACTTC | CASSGTSGNIQYF
. | . | TRBJ2-5 | TRBV28 | TGTGGGATACAGGGATTGAACCAAGAGACCCAGTACTTC | CGIQGLNQETQYF
TRBD1 | . | TRBJ1-1 | TRBV7-2 | TGTGCCAGCAGCCAGTGGGGACAGGTGAACACTGAAGCTTTCTTT | CASSQWGQVNTEAFF
. | . | TRBJ1-2 | TRBV5-4 | TGTGCCAGCAGCTTACAGGGATCCGGTTCTGGCTACACCTTC | CASSLQGSGSGYTF
. | . | TRBJ1-5 | TRBV27 | TGTGCCAGCAGTTTGGGGCCACCGCAGCCCCAGCATTTT | CASSLGPPQPQHF
. | once | TRBJ1-2 | TRBV5-1 | TGCGCCAGCAGCCCGGACTCGGGAGACTATGGCTACACCTTC | CASSPDSGDYGYTF
. | . | TRBJ2-3 | TRBV7-9 | TGTGCCAGCAGCTGGCTGGTCGGAGCCAGCACAGATACGCAGTATTTT | CASSWLVGASTDTQYF
TRBD2 | . | TRBJ2-7 | TRBV11-3 | TGTGCCAGCAGCTCCCGGGGGGGGGCCTACGAGCAGTACTTC | CASSSRGGAYEQYF
. | . | TRBJ1-2 | TRBV7-9 | TGTGCCAGCAGCTTAGAAGTCAACATACCCTACACCTTC | CASSLEVNIPYTF
. | . | TRBJ1-1 | TRBV5-1 | TGCGCCAGCAGCTTGGAGCGGTACTCGAACACTGAAGCTTTCTTT | CASSLERYSNTEAFF
TRBD1 | . | TRBJ1-1 | TRBV2 | TGTGCCAGCAGCCACACCATGGGGCAGGGGGAATTGGGGACTGAAGCTTTCTTT | CASSHTMGQGELGTEAFF
TRBD1 | . | TRBJ1-4 | TRBV9 | TGTGCCAGCAGCGCCAGGGGGCGCGGTGAAAAACTGTTTTTT | CASSARGRGEKLFF
. | . | TRBJ1-5 | TRBV7-2 | TGTGCCAGCAGCTTAGGGGGTGGGGGGTCTCAGCCCCAGCATTTT | CASSLGGGGSQPQHF
. | . | TRBJ1-4 | TRBV2 | TGTGCCGGCCGCGGGGAGGCTAATGAAAAACTGTTTTTT | CAGRGEANEKLFF
TRBD2 | . | TRBJ2-1 | TRBV5-4 | TGTGCCAGCAGCTTGTCGGTAGCGGGAGGGAATGAGCAGTTCTTC | CASSLSVAGGNEQFF
. | once | TRBJ1-2 | TRBV2 | TGTGCCAGCAGTGAAACCCTGCCAGGGGCCTATGGCTACACCTTC | CASSETLPGAYGYTF
. | few | TRBJ2-7 | TRBV5-8 | TGTGCCAGCAGCCGAGGTACAGGTGAAATTTACGAGCAGTACTTC | CASSRGTGEIYEQYF
TRBD1 | . | TRBJ1-5 | TRBV28 | TGTGCCAGCAGTTGGGGACAGGCGGGCAATCAGCCCCAGCATTTT | CASSWGQAGNQPQHF
TRBD1 | . | TRBJ2-7 | TRBV13 | TGTGCCAGCAGCTTAGACGCCGACAGGGGAAGTCGCGAGCAGTACTTC | CASSLDADRGSREQYF
. | . | TRBJ1-1 | TRBV28 | TGTGCCAGCAGTCGCCCCCAATCCGGGGTAGGGCAGAACACTGAAGCTTTCTTT | CASSRPQSGVGQNTEAFF